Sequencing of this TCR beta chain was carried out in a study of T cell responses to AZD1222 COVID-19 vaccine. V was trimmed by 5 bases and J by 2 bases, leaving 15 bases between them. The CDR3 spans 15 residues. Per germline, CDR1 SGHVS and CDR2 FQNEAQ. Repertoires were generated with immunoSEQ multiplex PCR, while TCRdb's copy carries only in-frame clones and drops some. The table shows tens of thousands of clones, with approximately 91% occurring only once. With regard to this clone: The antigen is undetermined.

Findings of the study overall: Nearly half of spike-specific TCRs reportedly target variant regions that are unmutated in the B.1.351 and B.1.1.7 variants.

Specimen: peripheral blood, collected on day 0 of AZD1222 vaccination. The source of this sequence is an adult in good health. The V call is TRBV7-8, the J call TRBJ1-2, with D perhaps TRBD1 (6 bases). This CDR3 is CASSPHRASNYGYTF. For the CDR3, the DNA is TGTGCCAGCAGCCCCCACAGGGCTTCAAACTATGGCTACACCTTC.